The rows below give T cell receptor beta chains drawn from one sample of a study of T cells in Graves' hyperthyroidism and ophthalmopathy. TCRdb used MiXCR to reprocess the multiplex PCR reads, holding one entry per CDR3 protein. There are 650,000 to 850,000 distinct CDR3 sequences in the sample; 18% occur only once, and around 15% lies in the top ten. The sample consisted of blood. Receptor source: a woman between 45 and 60 years old with Graves' hyperthyroidism that later progressed to Graves' ophthalmopathy. Each CDR3 is given with its conserved first and last residue. The D gene is left open where the match is weak. Size values are once, few and many counts, or a class for expanded clones, and some rows have none.

J gene,clone size,D gene,V gene,CDR3 DNA,CDR3 protein
TRBJ2-1,many,TRBD2,TRBV7-3,TGTGCCAGCAGCTTAAATCCGGGACTAGTATCCTACAATGAGCAGTTCTTC,CASSLNPGLVSYNEQFF
TRBJ2-5,many,TRBD2,TRBV10-3,TGTGCCATCAGTGATGGGACTAGCTCTGGGGAGACCCAGTACTTC,CAISDGTSSGETQYF
TRBJ2-1,few,.,TRBV12-3/TRBV12-4,TGTGCCAGCGGTAGGTCCCTCGACTACAATGAGCAGTTCTTC,CASGRSLDYNEQFF
TRBJ2-5,.,.,TRBV5-1,TGCGCCATGACGTCGGGCAGCCAAGAGACCCAGTACTTC,CAMTSGSQETQYF
TRBJ2-5,many,TRBD1,TRBV7-8,TGTGCCAGCAGCCTCGACGGCAGGGACAGTGGGACCCAGTACTTC,CASSLDGRDSGTQYF
TRBJ1-4,.,.,TRBV19,TGTGCCAGTAGTGATATGGGACGCGAAGGAGAAAAACTGTTTTTT,CASSDMGREGEKLFF
TRBJ2-7,many,TRBD1,TRBV2,TGTGCCAGCAGTCACCCGGACAGGGAAAACGAGCAGTACTTC,CASSHPDRENEQYF
TRBJ1-4,.,TRBD1,TRBV4-1,TGCGCCAGCAGCCGAAGGGGGACAGATGTTAATGAAAAACTGTTTTTT,CASSRRGTDVNEKLFF
TRBJ2-7,.,.,TRBV6-1,TGTGCCAGCAGAAGGTCCATCTACGAGCAGTACTTC,CASRRSIYEQYF
TRBJ2-7,few,TRBD1,TRBV6-1,TGTGCCAGCACAAGGACAGGGGTCTACGAGCAGTACTTC,CASTRTGVYEQYF
TRBJ1-5,.,.,TRBV11-2,TGTGCCAGCAGCTGGGGGTCGGAGAGTCAGCCCCAGCATTTT,CASSWGSESQPQHF
TRBJ2-7,few,TRBD1,TRBV2,TGTGCCACCCTCAGGGGGTTAGGAGCCTACGAGCAGTACTTC,CATLRGLGAYEQYF
TRBJ2-3,.,TRBD2,TRBV4-1,TGCGCCAGCAGCCAAGATGGGGGGGTAGGCACAGATACGCAGTATTTT,CASSQDGGVGTDTQYF
TRBJ1-2,.,TRBD1,TRBV20-1,TGCAGTGCAACAGGGGGCGGTTATGGCTACACCTTC,CSATGGGYGYTF
TRBJ1-5,.,.,TRBV10-3,TGTGCCATCAGTTGGGACCAAAATCAGCCCCAGCATTTT,CAISWDQNQPQHF
TRBJ2-5,many,.,TRBV5-1,TGCGCCAGCAGCTTGGCAGTTTCGGCGGAGACCCAGTACTTC,CASSLAVSAETQYF
TRBJ2-4,.,TRBD2,TRBV7-9,TGTGCCAGCAGCCCCGGTTGGGCTAGCGGTAAAGCCAAAAACATTCAGTACTTC,CASSPGWASGKAKNIQYF
TRBJ2-2,few,.,TRBV14,TGTGCCAGCAGCCAAAACGTCGGGGTGAACACCGGGGAGCTGTTTTTT,CASSQNVGVNTGELFF
TRBJ2-7,.,TRBD2,TRBV28,TGTGCCAGCAGTTTTTGGCGGGAGGGACTTGAGCAGTACTTC,CASSFWREGLEQYF
TRBJ2-1,many,.,TRBV7-2,TGTGCCAGCAGCAGCGACGGGTTCTCCTACAATGAGCAGTTCTTC,CASSSDGFSYNEQFF
TRBJ1-5,many,.,TRBV11-2,TGTGCCAGCAGCTTTGGGGGCGGTGGAATTAGCAATCAGCCCCAGCATTTT,CASSFGGGGISNQPQHF
TRBJ1-1,many,.,TRBV5-1,TGCGCCAGCAGCGTGACAGGAGCTCCGAACACTGAAGCTTTCTTT,CASSVTGAPNTEAFF
TRBJ2-1,few,TRBD2,TRBV5-1,TGCGCCAGCAGCCCGGGGGACGGACTAGCGGGGGGGCGCGATGAGCAGTTCTTC,CASSPGDGLAGGRDEQFF
TRBJ2-5,.,TRBD1,TRBV5-6,TGTGCCAGCCGTACGACAGGGGGCGAAGAGACCCAGTACTTC,CASRTTGGEETQYF
TRBJ1-3,.,.,TRBV3-1,TGTGCCAGCAGCCAAGATCGGGGGGCCTACTCTGGAAACACCATATATTTT,CASSQDRGAYSGNTIYF
TRBJ1-6,many,.,TRBV3-1,TGTGCCAGCAGCCAAGGCCTCCGCGATTCACCCCTCCACTTT,CASSQGLRDSPLHF
TRBJ2-7,few,.,TRBV29-1,TGCAGCGTTGAAATTCCGGGACACGGGAAGAACGAGCAGTACTTC,CSVEIPGHGKNEQYF
TRBJ1-1,many,.,TRBV4-2,TGTGCCAGCAGCCAAGATCCGGGGGCTGAAGCTTTCTTT,CASSQDPGAEAFF
TRBJ2-1,.,TRBD2,TRBV3-1,TGTGCCAGCAGCCAATTAAGCCTAGCGGGGGGGCCTGCGGAGCAGTTCTTC,CASSQLSLAGGPAEQFF
TRBJ2-3,.,TRBD1,TRBV13,TGTGCCAGCAGCTCAACTCCCGGGACAGGGACCTTCACAGATACGCAGTATTTT,CASSSTPGTGTFTDTQYF
TRBJ1-4,many,TRBD1,TRBV2,TGTGCCAGCAGTGAGGGTCAGGGGGGGACTAATGAAAAACTGTTTTTT,CASSEGQGGTNEKLFF
TRBJ2-1,.,.,TRBV29-1,TGCAGCGTTGTCGGGCAGTTCTCCTACAATGAGCAGTTCTTC,CSVVGQFSYNEQFF
TRBJ1-1,.,.,TRBV29-1,TGCAGCGCAACGGACACTGAAGCTTTCTTT,CSATDTEAFF
TRBJ2-2,many,.,TRBV2,TGTGCCAGCAGCCTAGTAGTCGTTACCGGGGAGCTGTTTTTT,CASSLVVVTGELFF
TRBJ1-2,few,.,TRBV19,TGTGCCAGTAGTATGAACAGGGCGGAGGGCTACACCTTC,CASSMNRAEGYTF
TRBJ2-3,.,TRBD2,TRBV6-1,TGTGCCAGCGCAGCGGGGGGGCGTCTCAGTACGCAGTATTTT,CASAAGGRLSTQYF
TRBJ2-5,many,.,TRBV20-1,TGCAGTGCTAGCCCAGGGACGGGGGAGACCCAGTACTTC,CSASPGTGETQYF
TRBJ2-3,many,.,TRBV27,TGTGCCAGCAGTTTTGGGGATGGGGGGCGAAATACGCAGTATTTT,CASSFGDGGRNTQYF
TRBJ2-7,.,.,TRBV10-3,TGTGCCATCTGGCTCTCGGAAGGGAACGAGCAGTACTTC,CAIWLSEGNEQYF
TRBJ1-5,.,TRBD1,TRBV6-1,TGTGCCAGCAGCCCAAACCCCGGGACAGGGGGCTCTCAGCCCCAGCATTTT,CASSPNPGTGGSQPQHF
TRBJ1-5,many,.,TRBV27,TGTGCCAGCAGCCAACGTGACACTGGCAATCAGCCCCAGCATTTT,CASSQRDTGNQPQHF
TRBJ1-2,.,TRBD1,TRBV7-8,TGTGCCAGCAGCATTACCCTAGGGACAGGGGTGGGGTATGGCTACACCTTC,CASSITLGTGVGYGYTF
TRBJ2-7,few,.,TRBV30,TGTGCCTGGAAAAAGTATAGGTCCTACGAGCAGTACTTC,CAWKKYRSYEQYF
TRBJ2-5,few,.,TRBV20-1,TGCAGTGCCCTTAGGGAGATTCGGGAGACCCAGTACTTC,CSALREIRETQYF
TRBJ1-1,.,.,TRBV7-6,TGTGCCAGCAGCCCGGGGGCAGGTCTGAACACTGAAGCTTTCTTT,CASSPGAGLNTEAFF
TRBJ2-3,many,.,TRBV20-1,TGCAGTGCCATAATTGGGGGCAGCACAGATACGCAGTATTTT,CSAIIGGSTDTQYF
TRBJ1-5,many,.,TRBV27,TGTGCCAGCAGTCAGGGTCAGCCCCAGCATTTT,CASSQGQPQHF
TRBJ2-7,many,TRBD1,TRBV6-1,TGTGCCAGCAGGGGACAGGGCTGGAACGAGCAGTACTTC,CASRGQGWNEQYF
TRBJ2-3,many,TRBD2,TRBV5-1,TGCGCCAGCAGGCAGACTAGCGGGACAGATACGCAGTATTTT,CASRQTSGTDTQYF
TRBJ1-1,few,.,TRBV3-1,TGTGCCAGCAGCCAAAATCTTCCGGAGAACACTGAAGCTTTCTTT,CASSQNLPENTEAFF
TRBJ1-5,.,.,TRBV2,TGTGCCAGCAGAGGATCTGGGTGGGGCAATCAGCCCCAGCATTTT,CASRGSGWGNQPQHF
TRBJ2-3,many,.,TRBV11-2,TGTGCCAGCAGCTTATTCGTAGCGAGCACAGATACGCAGTATTTT,CASSLFVASTDTQYF
TRBJ2-4,.,.,TRBV20-1,TGCAGTGGGAAGGCACCCCTTACCCAAAACATTCAGTACTTC,CSGKAPLTQNIQYF
TRBJ1-1,many,.,TRBV5-1,TGTGCCAGCAGCTTAGAGGGGACTGAAGCTTTCTTT,CASSLEGTEAFF
TRBJ1-2,.,TRBD1,TRBV6-2/TRBV6-3,TGTGCCAGCGGCAGGGGACAGGGGGCAGGTGGCTACACCTTC,CASGRGQGAGGYTF
TRBJ1-2,.,.,TRBV29-1,TGCAGCGTTGGCTGGGACACGGCTAACTATGGCTACACCTTC,CSVGWDTANYGYTF
TRBJ1-1,.,.,TRBV19,TGTGCCAGTAGTCCGGGGGGGGGGCTTGACACTGAAGCTTTCTTT,CASSPGGGLDTEAFF
TRBJ2-5,few,.,TRBV12-3/TRBV12-4,TGTGCCAGCAGTTTAAGGTTAGAGGGAACCCAAGAGACCCAGTACTTC,CASSLRLEGTQETQYF
TRBJ2-7,many,TRBD1,TRBV10-3,TGTGCCATCAGTGAGGAGGGACAGCAAGACTCCTACGAGCAGTACTTC,CAISEEGQQDSYEQYF